The present TCR beta chain was sequenced within a study of STAT5B mutations in CD4+ large granular lymphocyte leukemia. The repertoire was sequenced with immunoSEQ multiplex PCR; TCRdb's copy has only in-frame clones and lacks some. The sample lists some 32,000 clones, 65% to 75% occurring once. V lost 7 bases and J lost 7, with 8 bases in between. The germline gives CDR1 SEHNR, CDR2 FQNEAQ (reference sequence). The CDR3 has 11 amino acids. The count of this clone is one. J is TRBJ2-1 and V is TRBV7-9; no definite D call. The origin of this receptor is a human donor in good health. The sequenced sample consisted of CD4+ T cells from blood buffy coats. The chain's CDR3 is CASTRGNEQFF. The CDR3 DNA reads TGTGCCAGCACCCGCGGTAATGAGCAGTTCTTC.